The next 22 T cell receptor beta chains were all read from a single sample in a study of T cell responses to AZD1222 COVID-19 vaccine. The table came from immunoSEQ multiplex PCR; TCRdb's copy has only in-frame clones and leaves some out. The sample records 150,000 to 200,000 clones, about 91% being singletons. Sample: peripheral blood, taken 28 days after the second AZD1222 dose. The receptors originated from an adult who received the AZD1222 COVID-19 vaccine.

V and J are TRBV9 and TRBJ2-7; D call uncertain. V was cut by 5 bases and J by 0 bases, with 15 bases left in between. The CDR3 totals 15 residues. Germline V gene lookup returns CDR1 SGDLS and CDR2 YYNGEE. The CDR3 here is CASSPLQGISYEQYF. In nucleotides, the CDR3 is TGTGCCAGCAGTCCTCTCCAAGGGATCTCCTACGAGCAGTACTTC.

The V gene is TRBV5-5, the J gene TRBJ1-3; no reliable D call. CDR1 and CDR2 from the germline V gene are SGHKS and YYEKEE (reference sequence). V shed 5 bases and J shed 4 bases, with 7 bases lying between them. The CDR3 is made up of 12 amino acids. CDR3 DNA sequence: TGTGCCAGCAGACACGCCGGAAACACCATATATTTT. Amino acids: CASRHAGNTIYF.

This clone is a singleton in its sample. Other DNA sequences in the same sample also yield this CDR3. The CDR3 DNA sequence: TGTGCCATCAGTGAGTCGACGGGGACTCGGACAGATACGCAGTATTTT. Amino acids: CAISESTGTRTDTQYF. V gene TRBV10-3 combines with J gene TRBJ2-3; D is possibly TRBD2 (6 bases). V was cut by 0 bases and J by 3 bases, with 13 bases left in between. CDR3 length equals 16 residues. Germline lookup yields CDR1 ENHRY and CDR2 SYGVKD.

This chain links TRBV6-5 with TRBJ1-4; D may be TRBD1 (5 bases). Germline V gives CDR1 MNHEY, CDR2 SVGAGI. V was cut by 2 bases and J by 7 bases, with 14 bases left in between. The length of the CDR3 is 15 residues. The CDR3 loop is CASSYKWGSGEKLFF. In DNA form, the CDR3 reads TGTGCCAGCAGTTACAAGTGGGGCTCGGGTGAAAAACTGTTTTTT.

The rearrangement links TRBV5-6 to TRBJ2-1, with 7 bases aligning to TRBD1. With V trimmed by 0 bases and J by 4 bases, 10 bases remained unmatched. Germline V gene sequence: CDR1 SGHDT, CDR2 YYEEEE. This CDR3 contains 17 residues. Here the CDR3 reads CASSLGGGVLAYNEQFF. In nucleotides, the CDR3 is TGTGCCAGCAGCTTGGGAGGGGGCGTCTTGGCTTACAATGAGCAGTTCTTC.

This chain joins TRBV7-3 and TRBJ2-1; 8 nucleotides align to TRBD2. Germline V gives CDR1 SGHTA, CDR2 FQGTGA. The CDR3 runs 14 residues. J gave up 7 bases and V 5 bases, and 7 bases lay outside the gene matches. CDR3 residues: CASSPTGLANEQFF. The CDR3 region has the DNA TGTGCCAGCAGCCCAACTGGACTAGCTAATGAGCAGTTCTTC.

The chain couples TRBV3-1 (or the pseudogene TRBV3-2) to TRBJ2-3; 8 nucleotides match TRBD1. Per the germline V gene, CDR1 is LGHDT and CDR2 is YNNKEL (reference sequence). The junction had 1 base not matched to a gene; V was cut back by 0 bases and J by 2 bases. The CDR3 runs 15 residues. CDR3 in DNA: TGTGCCAGCAGCCAAGACAGGGGGCCCACAGATACGCAGTATTTT. It encodes CASSQDRGPTDTQYF.

The count of this clone is one. The J gene is TRBJ2-3, the V gene TRBV10-3; TRBD1 might be the D (6 bases). The CDR3 runs to 16 residues. With 0 bases removed from V and 4 bases from J, the gap between germline ends came to 14 bases. The germline V gene encodes CDR1 ENHRY and CDR2 SYGVKD. The CDR3 bases are TGTGCCATCAGTGAGTCGAGGGGTGGGGGCCCAGATACGCAGTATTTT. Translated: CAISESRGGGPDTQYF.

The CDR3 is CASTDGGLSGNTIYF. The DNA of the CDR3 is TGTGCCAGCACGGATGGCGGTCTGTCTGGAAACACCATATATTTT. The chain has TRBV6-5 and TRBJ1-3, with D hard to call. This CDR3 comprises 15 residues. V was pared by 7 bases and J by 1 base, with 14 bases between. Germline V gene lookup returns CDR1 MNHEY and CDR2 SVGAGI.

CDR3: CASSVDMGFNQPQHF. Here the CDR3 DNA reads TGTGCCAGCAGCGTAGATATGGGGTTCAATCAGCCCCAGCATTTT. The rearrangement uses TRBV9 and TRBJ1-5; D is unresolved. Germline-derived CDR1 and CDR2 are SGDLS and YYNGEE. CDR3 size: 15 residues. Deletions cut 0 bases from V and 3 bases from J, with 10 bases between.

The chain recombines TRBV2 with TRBJ2-5; D gene unclear. The CDR3 extends over 15 amino acids. The germline V gene encodes CDR1 SNHLY and CDR2 FYNNEI. Between the trimmed V and J ends, which lost 3 bases and 2 bases, there was a span of 13 bases. The DNA of the CDR3 is TGTGCCAGCAGTGATTCCTTCGGTATACAAGAGACCCAGTACTTC. Translating it yields CASSDSFGIQETQYF.

The rearrangement links TRBV27 to TRBJ2-5; 10 bases are a match to TRBD1. The CDR3 loop spans 14 amino acids. V dropped 6 bases and J dropped 6; count of bases not matched to a gene: 7. The V gene's germline CDR1 is MNHEY and CDR2 SMNVEV (reference sequence). CDR3 sequence: CASRGTGDFQTQYF. In DNA, the CDR3 is TGTGCCAGCAGGGGGACAGGGGATTTTCAGACCCAGTACTTC.

V is TRBV2 and J is TRBJ2-3; D may correspond to TRBD1 or TRBD2 (6 bases each). The CDR3 loop spans 15 amino acids. Germline CDR1 and CDR2: SNHLY and FYNNEI. V lost 1 base to trimming and J lost 4 bases, with 12 bases between them. The CDR3 nucleotides read TGTGCCAGCAGTGAAGAGAGGGGGGCGGCAGATACGCAGTATTTT. Its protein product is CASSEERGAADTQYF.

The rearrangement uses TRBV27 and TRBJ2-2, with D tentatively TRBD1 (5 bases). Germline CDR1 and CDR2: MNHEY and SMNVEV (reference sequence). V gave up 5 bases and J gave up 3 bases, with 13 bases separating them. This CDR3 contains 15 residues. The CDR3 sequence: CASSTYETDTGELFF. The CDR3 coding sequence is TGTGCCAGCAGTACTTATGAGACAGACACCGGGGAGCTGTTTTTT.

The chain combines TRBV7-3 with TRBJ1-1; D gene unclear. Trimming removed 5 bases from V and 2 bases from J, with 9 bases in between. From germline, CDR1 is SGHTA and CDR2 FQGTGA. This CDR3 contains 13 residues. The CDR3 spells CASSTNKNTEAFF. Written as DNA, the CDR3 is TGTGCCAGCAGCACCAATAAAAACACTGAAGCTTTCTTT.

The chain employs TRBV6-5 and TRBJ1-3, with D unclear. The CDR3 contains 14 residues. V lost 2 bases to trimming and J lost 2 bases, with 7 bases between them. The germline CDR1 and CDR2 sequences are MNHEY and SVGAGI. CDR3 residues: CASSYGVPGNTIYF. The CDR3 nucleotides are TGTGCCAGCAGTTACGGGGTACCTGGAAACACCATATATTTT.

The chain uses TRBV30 and TRBJ2-5; D ambiguous. V was trimmed by 4 bases and J by 2 bases, leaving 8 bases between them. There are 12 residues in the CDR3. Germline V gene data show CDR1 as GTSNPN and CDR2 as SVGIG (reference sequence). The DNA for the CDR3 is TGTGCCTGGAAGGGCGCTCAAGAGACCCAGTACTTC. Translated: CAWKGAQETQYF.

This clone was found a few times. This chain uses TRBV9 with TRBJ1-1; D is ambiguous. The CDR3 length is 14 residues. The germline V gene encodes CDR1 SGDLS and CDR2 YYNGEE. Trimming took off 3 bases at V and 1 base at J, with 10 bases between the two ends. DNA of the CDR3: TGTGCCAGCAGCGAAAGGGCCACGAACACTGAAGCTTTCTTT. It yields the protein CASSERATNTEAFF.

The chain recombines TRBV18 with TRBJ2-7; D might be TRBD1 (6 bases). The CDR3 runs 12 residues. The V end lost 5 bases, the J end lost 5 bases, and 10 bases lay between the germline ends. Germline V lookup: CDR1 KGHSH, CDR2 LQKENI. The CDR3 spells CASSTDRHEQYF. CDR3 coding DNA: TGTGCCAGCTCAACCGACAGGCACGAGCAGTACTTC. Looking up the rest from reference TRBV18 and TRBJ2-7 gives the full variable domain: NAGVMQNPRHLVRRRGQEARLRCSPMKGHSHVYWYRQLPEEGLKFMVYLQKENIIDESGMPKERFSAEFPKEGPSILRIQQVVRGDSAAYFCASSTDRHEQYFGPGTRLTVT.

The table lists this clone with a count of one. This chain joins TRBV3-1 (or the pseudogene TRBV3-2) and TRBJ2-5; 9 nucleotides agree with TRBD1. This CDR3 spans 14 amino acids. V lost 1 base to trimming and J lost 4 bases; unmatched junction nucleotides: 1. In germline, CDR1 is LGHDT, CDR2 YNNKEL (reference sequence). The CDR3 DNA sequence: TGTGCCAGCAGCCAAGGGACAGGGGCAGAGACCCAGTACTTC. This codes for CASSQGTGAETQYF.

The rearrangement uses TRBV19 and TRBJ2-1; 13 positions match TRBD2. CDR1 and CDR2 from the germline V gene are LNHDA and SQIVND (reference sequence). CDR3 length equals 14 residues. V gave up 6 bases and J gave up 6 bases; unmatched junction bases: 2. The CDR3 DNA sequence: TGTGCCAGTAGCGGACTAGCGGGGGCCAATGAGCAGTTCTTC. Its protein is CASSGLAGANEQFF.

The V and J genes are TRBV7-9 and TRBJ2-7; D not resolved. This CDR3 is built from 13 residues. The germline V and J ends were trimmed by 5 bases and 5 bases, with 13 bases remaining between them. Germline V lookup: CDR1 SEHNR, CDR2 FQNEAQ (reference sequence). CDR3 DNA: TGTGCCAGCAGCGGCACACTTGCGGACGAGCAGTACTTC. Protein sequence: CASSGTLADEQYF.